This T cell receptor (beta chain) is from a study of blood T cell repertoires in COVID-19. The table came from immunoSEQ multiplex PCR; TCRdb's copy has only in-frame clones and leaves some out. The repertoire includes 200,000 to 250,000 clones, approximately 86% of them detected once, and 1.5% sits in the top ten. The germline V gene encodes CDR1 SSHAT and CDR2 FNYEAQ (reference sequence). The V segment lost 2 bases and the J segment 6 bases; nucleotides outside the gene matches: 8. The length of the CDR3 is 17 residues. J is TRBJ2-2 and V is TRBV7-7; 11 bases are shared with TRBD2. The sequencing input was peripheral blood. The origin of this receptor is a man aged 18 to 35 with active or convalescent COVID-19. The DNA of the CDR3 is TGTGCCAGCAGCTTAAGCGTCCTAGCGGGAGGACCCGGGGAGCTGTTTTTT. As protein: CASSLSVLAGGPGELFF.